The rows below give T cell receptor beta chains drawn from one sample of a study of blood T cell repertoires in COVID-19. Sequenced by immunoSEQ multiplex PCR; TCRdb stores in-frame clones only, minus some. The sample contains under 250,000 clones, around nine tenths of which appear only once. Input material: peripheral blood. Every receptor here comes from a woman between 55 and 75 years old with acute or convalescent COVID-19. CDR3s include the opening cysteine and the closing phenylalanine or tryptophan. A D gene is named only where the DNA matches it firmly. The size field is filled for only some rows; it gives once, few, many or a size class.

D gene,CDR3 length,clone size,V gene,J gene,CDR3 protein,CDR3 DNA
TRBD1,14,once,TRBV5-6,TRBJ1-1,CASSFTGGSAEAFF,TGTGCCAGCAGCTTCACAGGGGGTAGCGCTGAAGCTTTCTTT
TRBD1,15,few,TRBV7-2,TRBJ1-2,CASSLAGQGGSGYTF,TGTGCCAGCAGCTTAGCGGGACAGGGCGGGAGTGGCTACACCTTC
TRBD1,15,once,TRBV5-1,TRBJ2-1,CASSNSGQEGSGQFF,TGCGCCAGCAGCAACTCGGGACAGGAGGGATCGGGGCAGTTCTTC
.,15,once,TRBV5-1,TRBJ1-1,CASSLEGRPDTEAFF,TGCGCCAGCAGCTTGGAGGGGCGTCCCGACACTGAAGCTTTCTTT
.,14,.,TRBV7-6,TRBJ2-2,CASSLQGNTGELFF,TGTGCCAGCAGCTTACAGGGGAACACCGGGGAGCTGTTTTTT
TRBD2,20,.,TRBV4-3,TRBJ2-3,CASSHSISPGTSGITDTQYF,TGCGCCAGCAGCCATAGCATTTCCCCCGGGACTAGCGGGATCACAGATACGCAGTATTTT
.,12,.,TRBV19,TRBJ1-1,CASSIAETEAFF,TGTGCCAGTAGTATAGCCGAGACTGAAGCTTTCTTT
.,15,.,TRBV6-1,TRBJ1-5,CASSEGLSVNQPQHF,TGTGCCAGCAGTGAAGGTTTGTCGGTGAATCAGCCCCAGCATTTT
.,15,.,TRBV1,TRBJ2-7,CTSSQVREGLYEQYF,TGCACCAGCAGCCAAGTGCGGGAGGGCCTATACGAGCAGTACTTC
.,16,.,TRBV5-8,TRBJ2-3,CASSLWGDLSTDTQYF,TGTGCCAGCAGCTTGTGGGGGGACCTTAGCACAGATACGCAGTATTTT
TRBD1,16,.,TRBV27,TRBJ1-5,CASSPLGTGPSQPQHF,TGTGCCAGCAGTCCCCTAGGGACAGGGCCCAGTCAGCCCCAGCATTTT
TRBD2,15,few,TRBV28,TRBJ2-2,CASRRLAGDTGELFF,TGTGCCAGCAGGAGACTAGCAGGAGACACCGGGGAGCTGTTTTTT
.,13,.,TRBV12-3/TRBV12-4,TRBJ1-1,CASSGGRITEAFF,TGTGCCAGCAGCGGAGGAAGGATCACTGAAGCTTTCTTT
TRBD1,16,.,TRBV18,TRBJ2-7,CASSPKAAGGGNEQYF,TGTGCCAGCTCACCAAAAGCGGCAGGGGGCGGGAACGAGCAGTACTTC
TRBD1,14,.,TRBV3-1/TRBV3-2,TRBJ2-7,CASSHGTVPYEQYF,TGTGCCAGCAGCCACGGGACAGTTCCCTACGAGCAGTACTTC
TRBD1,16,.,TRBV18,TRBJ2-7,CASSPPDRDSSYEQYF,TGTGCCAGCTCACCACCTGACAGGGATAGCTCCTACGAGCAGTACTTC